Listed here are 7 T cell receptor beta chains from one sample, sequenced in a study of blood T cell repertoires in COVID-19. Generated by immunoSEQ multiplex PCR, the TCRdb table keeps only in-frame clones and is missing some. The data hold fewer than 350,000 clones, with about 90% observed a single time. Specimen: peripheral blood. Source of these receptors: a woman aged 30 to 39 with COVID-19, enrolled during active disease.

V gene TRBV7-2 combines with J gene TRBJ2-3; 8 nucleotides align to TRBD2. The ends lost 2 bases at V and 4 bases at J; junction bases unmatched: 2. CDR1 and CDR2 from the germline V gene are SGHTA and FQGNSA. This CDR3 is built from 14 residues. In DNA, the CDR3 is TGTGCCAGCAGCTTACGGGGGGGGGCAGATACGCAGTATTTT. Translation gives CASSLRGGADTQYF.

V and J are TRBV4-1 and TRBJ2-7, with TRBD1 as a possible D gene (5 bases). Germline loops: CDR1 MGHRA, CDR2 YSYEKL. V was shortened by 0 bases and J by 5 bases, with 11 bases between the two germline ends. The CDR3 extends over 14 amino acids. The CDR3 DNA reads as TGCGCCAGCAGCCAAGATTGGATCAGGGACGAGCAGTACTTC. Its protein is CASSQDWIRDEQYF.

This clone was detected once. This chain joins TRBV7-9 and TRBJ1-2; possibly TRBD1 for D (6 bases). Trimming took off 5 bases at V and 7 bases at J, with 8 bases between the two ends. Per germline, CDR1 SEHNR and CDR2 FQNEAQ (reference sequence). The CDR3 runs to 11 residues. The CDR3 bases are TGTGCCAGCAGCCCAGGGGTTGGCTACACCTTC. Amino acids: CASSPGVGYTF.

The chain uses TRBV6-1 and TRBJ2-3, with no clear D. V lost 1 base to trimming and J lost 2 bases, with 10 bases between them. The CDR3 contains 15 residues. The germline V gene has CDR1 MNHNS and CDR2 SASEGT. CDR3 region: CASSEGTYTTDTQYF. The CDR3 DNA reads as TGTGCCAGCAGTGAAGGTACTTATACCACAGATACGCAGTATTTT.

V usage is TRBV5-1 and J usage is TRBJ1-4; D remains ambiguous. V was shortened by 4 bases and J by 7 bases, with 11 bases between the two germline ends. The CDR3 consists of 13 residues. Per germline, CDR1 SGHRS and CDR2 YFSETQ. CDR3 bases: TGCGCCAGCAGCCCGACGGGAAGTGAAAAACTGTTTTTT. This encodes CASSPTGSEKLFF.

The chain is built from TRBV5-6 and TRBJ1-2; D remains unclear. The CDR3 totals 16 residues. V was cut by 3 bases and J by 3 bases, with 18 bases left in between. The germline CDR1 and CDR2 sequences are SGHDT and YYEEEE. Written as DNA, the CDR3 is TGTGCCAGCAGCTCGGTCATAATGACGGGATACTATGGCTACACCTTC. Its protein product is CASSSVIMTGYYGYTF.

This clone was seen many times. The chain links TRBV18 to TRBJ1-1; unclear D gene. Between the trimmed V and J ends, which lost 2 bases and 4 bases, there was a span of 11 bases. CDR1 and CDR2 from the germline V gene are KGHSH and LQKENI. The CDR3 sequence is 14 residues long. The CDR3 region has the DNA TGTGCCAGCTCACCAGAGAACCGGGGCACTGAAGCTTTCTTT. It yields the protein CASSPENRGTEAFF.